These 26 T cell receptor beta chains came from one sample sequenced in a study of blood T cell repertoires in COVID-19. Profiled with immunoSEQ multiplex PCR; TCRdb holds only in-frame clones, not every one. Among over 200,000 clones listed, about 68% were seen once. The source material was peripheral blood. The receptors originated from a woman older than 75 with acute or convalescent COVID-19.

The CDR3 DNA sequence: TGTGCCAGCAGCTTAGATTATCGAGACACCGGGGAGCTGTTTTTT. It translates to CASSLDYRDTGELFF. The chain is built from TRBV11-2 and TRBJ2-2; D remains unclear. The V end lost 0 bases, the J end lost 3 bases, and 8 bases lay between the germline ends. The CDR3 covers 15 residues. The germline V gene encodes CDR1 SGHAT and CDR2 FQNNGV.

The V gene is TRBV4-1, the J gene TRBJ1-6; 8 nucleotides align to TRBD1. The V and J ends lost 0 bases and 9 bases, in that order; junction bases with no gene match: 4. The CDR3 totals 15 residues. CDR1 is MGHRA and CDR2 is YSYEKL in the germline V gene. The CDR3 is CASSQEDREGSPLHF. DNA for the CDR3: TGCGCCAGCAGCCAAGAGGACAGGGAGGGTTCACCCCTCCACTTT.

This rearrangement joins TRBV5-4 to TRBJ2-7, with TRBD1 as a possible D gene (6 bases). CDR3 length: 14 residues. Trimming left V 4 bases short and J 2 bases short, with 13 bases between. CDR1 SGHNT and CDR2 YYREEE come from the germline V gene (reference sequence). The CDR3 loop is CASSLYQGPYEQYF. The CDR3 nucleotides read TGTGCCAGCAGCCTTTACCAGGGGCCCTACGAGCAGTACTTC.

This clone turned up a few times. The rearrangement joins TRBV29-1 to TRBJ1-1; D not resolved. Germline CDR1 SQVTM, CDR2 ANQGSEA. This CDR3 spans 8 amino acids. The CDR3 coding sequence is TGCAGTGCCACTACGTCTTTCTTT. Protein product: CSATTSFF.

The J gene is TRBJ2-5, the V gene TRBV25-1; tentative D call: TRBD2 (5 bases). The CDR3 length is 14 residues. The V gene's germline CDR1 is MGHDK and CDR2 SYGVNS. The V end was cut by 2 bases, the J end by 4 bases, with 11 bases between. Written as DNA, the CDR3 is TGTGCCAGCAGTGAAGGGCGAGGAGGAGAGACCCAGTACTTC. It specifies CASSEGRGGETQYF.

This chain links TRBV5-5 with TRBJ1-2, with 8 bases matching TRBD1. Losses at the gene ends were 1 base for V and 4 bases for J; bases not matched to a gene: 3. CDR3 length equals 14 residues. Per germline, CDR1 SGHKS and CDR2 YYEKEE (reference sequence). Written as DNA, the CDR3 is TGTGCCAGCAGCTTGACAGGGGGGATCTATGGCTACACCTTC. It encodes CASSLTGGIYGYTF.

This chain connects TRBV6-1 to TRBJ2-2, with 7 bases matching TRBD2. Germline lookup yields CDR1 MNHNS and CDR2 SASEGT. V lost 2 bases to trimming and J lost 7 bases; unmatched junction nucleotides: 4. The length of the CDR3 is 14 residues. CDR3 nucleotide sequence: TGTGCCAGCAGTGAACGGGGGGATGGCGGGGAGCTGTTTTTT. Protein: CASSERGDGGELFF.

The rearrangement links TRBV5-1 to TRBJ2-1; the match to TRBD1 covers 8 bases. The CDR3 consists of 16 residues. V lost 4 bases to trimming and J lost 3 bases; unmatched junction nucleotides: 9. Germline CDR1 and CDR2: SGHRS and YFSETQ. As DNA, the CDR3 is TGCGCCAGCAGCACCGGACAGGGTGGGGGCTACAATGAGCAGTTCTTC. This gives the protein CASSTGQGGGYNEQFF.

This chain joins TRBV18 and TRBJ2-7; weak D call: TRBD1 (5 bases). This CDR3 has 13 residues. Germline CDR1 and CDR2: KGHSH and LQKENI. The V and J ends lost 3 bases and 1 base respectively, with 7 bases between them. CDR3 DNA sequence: TGTGCCAGCTCACCCCAGGGTTCCTACGAGCAGTACTTC. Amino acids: CASSPQGSYEQYF.

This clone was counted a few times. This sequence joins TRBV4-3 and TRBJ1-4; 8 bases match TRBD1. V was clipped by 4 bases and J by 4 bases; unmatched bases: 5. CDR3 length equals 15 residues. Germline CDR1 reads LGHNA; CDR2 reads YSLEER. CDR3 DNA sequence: TGCGCCAGCAGCCCGACAGGGGCCATTAATGAAAAACTGTTTTTT. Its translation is CASSPTGAINEKLFF.

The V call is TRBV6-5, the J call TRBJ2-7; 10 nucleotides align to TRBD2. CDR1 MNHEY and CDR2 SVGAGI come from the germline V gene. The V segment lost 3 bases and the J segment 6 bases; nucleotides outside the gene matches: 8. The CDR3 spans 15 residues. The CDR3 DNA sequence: TGTGCCAGCAGTTATAAACTAGCGGGATTTGGCGAGCAGTACTTC. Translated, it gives CASSYKLAGFGEQYF.

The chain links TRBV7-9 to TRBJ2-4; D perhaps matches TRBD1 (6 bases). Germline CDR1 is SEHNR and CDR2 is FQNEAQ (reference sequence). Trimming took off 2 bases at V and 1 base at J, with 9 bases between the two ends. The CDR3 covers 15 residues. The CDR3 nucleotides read TGTGCCAGCAGCTTACGAGGGGGTGCCAAAAACATTCAGTACTTC. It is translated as CASSLRGGAKNIQYF.

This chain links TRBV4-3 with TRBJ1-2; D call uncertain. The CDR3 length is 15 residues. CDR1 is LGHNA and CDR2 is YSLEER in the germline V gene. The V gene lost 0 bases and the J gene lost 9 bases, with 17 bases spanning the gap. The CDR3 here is CASSQDYLVGARYTF. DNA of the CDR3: TGCGCCAGCAGCCAAGATTATTTGGTAGGAGCGCGCTACACCTTC.

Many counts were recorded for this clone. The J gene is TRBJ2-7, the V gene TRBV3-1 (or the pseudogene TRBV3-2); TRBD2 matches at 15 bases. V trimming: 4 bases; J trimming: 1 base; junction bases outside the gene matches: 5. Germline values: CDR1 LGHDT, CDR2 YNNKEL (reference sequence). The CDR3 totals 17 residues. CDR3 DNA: TGTGCCAGCAGCCGCGGACTAGCGGGAGGGCTTTCCTACGAGCAGTACTTC. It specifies CASSRGLAGGLSYEQYF.

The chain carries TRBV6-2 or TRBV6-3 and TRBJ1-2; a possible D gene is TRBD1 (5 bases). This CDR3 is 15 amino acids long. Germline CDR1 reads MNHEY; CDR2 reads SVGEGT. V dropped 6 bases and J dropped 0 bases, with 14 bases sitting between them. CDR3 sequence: CASSRLTTANYGYTF. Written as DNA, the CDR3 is TGTGCCAGCAGCCGCCTCACGACAGCTAACTATGGCTACACCTTC.

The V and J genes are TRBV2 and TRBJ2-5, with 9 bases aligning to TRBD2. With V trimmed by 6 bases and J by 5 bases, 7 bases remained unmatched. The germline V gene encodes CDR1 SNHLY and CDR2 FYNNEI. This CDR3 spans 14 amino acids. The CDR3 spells CASSVAGVRETQYF. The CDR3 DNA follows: TGTGCCAGCAGCGTAGCGGGAGTTCGTGAGACCCAGTACTTC.

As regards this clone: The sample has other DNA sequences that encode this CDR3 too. The chain's CDR3 is CASSGDKNYGYTF. CDR3 coding DNA: TGTGCCAGCAGCGGGGACAAAAACTATGGCTACACCTTC. V usage is TRBV2 and J usage is TRBJ1-2, with D tentatively TRBD1 (6 bases). From germline, CDR1 is SNHLY and CDR2 FYNNEI. V was cut by 6 bases and J by 2 bases, with 10 bases left in between. This CDR3 region has 13 residues.

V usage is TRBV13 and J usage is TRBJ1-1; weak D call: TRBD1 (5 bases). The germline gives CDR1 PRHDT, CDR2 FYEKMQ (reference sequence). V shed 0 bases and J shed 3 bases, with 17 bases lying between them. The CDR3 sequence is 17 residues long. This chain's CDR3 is CASSLGGRAGGYTEAFF. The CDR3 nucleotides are TGTGCCAGCAGCTTAGGGGGCAGGGCAGGTGGGTACACTGAAGCTTTCTTT.

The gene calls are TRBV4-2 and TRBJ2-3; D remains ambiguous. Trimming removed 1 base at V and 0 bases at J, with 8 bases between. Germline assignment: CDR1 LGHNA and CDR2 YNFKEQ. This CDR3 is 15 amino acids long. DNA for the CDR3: TGTGCCAGCAGCCAAGGACTTTCTAGCACAGATACGCAGTATTTT. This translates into CASSQGLSSTDTQYF.

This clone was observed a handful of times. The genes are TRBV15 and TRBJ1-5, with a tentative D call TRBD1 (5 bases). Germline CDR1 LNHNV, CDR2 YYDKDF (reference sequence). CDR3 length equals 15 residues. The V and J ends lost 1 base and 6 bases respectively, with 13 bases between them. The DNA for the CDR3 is TGTGCCACCAGCAGAGTCCCCCAAGGGGTTCAGCCCCAGCATTTT. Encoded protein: CATSRVPQGVQPQHF.

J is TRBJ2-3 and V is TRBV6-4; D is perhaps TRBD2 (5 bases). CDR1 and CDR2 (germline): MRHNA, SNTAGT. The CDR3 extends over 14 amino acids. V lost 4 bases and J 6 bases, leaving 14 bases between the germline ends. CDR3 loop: CASSGGGLGDTQYF. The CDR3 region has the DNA TGTGCCAGCAGTGGAGGCGGGCTGGGGGATACGCAGTATTTT.

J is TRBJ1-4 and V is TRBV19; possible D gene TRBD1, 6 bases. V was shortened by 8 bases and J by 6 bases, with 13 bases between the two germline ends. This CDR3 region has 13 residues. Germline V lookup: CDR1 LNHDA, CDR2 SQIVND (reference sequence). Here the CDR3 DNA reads TGTGCCAGTCAGACAGGATCAGATGAAAAACTGTTTTTT. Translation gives CASQTGSDEKLFF.

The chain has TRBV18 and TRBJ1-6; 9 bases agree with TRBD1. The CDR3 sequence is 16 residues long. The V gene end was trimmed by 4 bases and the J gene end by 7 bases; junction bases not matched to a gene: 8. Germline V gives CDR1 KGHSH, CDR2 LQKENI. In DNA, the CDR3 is TGTGCCAGCTCACGGGGACAGGGAGTACAGAATTCACCCCTCCACTTT. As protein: CASSRGQGVQNSPLHF.

The CDR3 nucleotides are TGCAGTGCTAGTTCTCCGGGACTAGCGGAGCTAGGGGATACGCAGTATTTT. Translating it yields CSASSPGLAELGDTQYF. V and J are TRBV20-1 and TRBJ2-3, with 11 bases lining up with TRBD2. Trimming removed 3 bases from V and 6 bases from J; junction bases left unmatched: 14. The germline V gene has CDR1 DFQATT and CDR2 SNEGSKA (reference sequence). This CDR3 has 17 residues.

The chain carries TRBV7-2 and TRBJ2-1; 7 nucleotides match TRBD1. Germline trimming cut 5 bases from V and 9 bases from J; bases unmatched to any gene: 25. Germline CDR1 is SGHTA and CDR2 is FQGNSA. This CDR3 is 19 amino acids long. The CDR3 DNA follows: TGTGCCAGCAGCACCTCCGCAGGGGGTCCTAGCCGCAGTGGTAGTGAGCAGTTCTTC. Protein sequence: CASSTSAGGPSRSGSEQFF. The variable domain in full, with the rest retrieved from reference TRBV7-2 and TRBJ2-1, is GAGVSQSPSNKVTEKGKDVELRCDPISGHTALYWYRQSLGQGLEFLIYFQGNSAPDKSGLPSDRFSAERTGGSVSTLTIQRTQQEDSAVYLCASSTSAGGPSRSGSEQFFGPGTRLTVL.

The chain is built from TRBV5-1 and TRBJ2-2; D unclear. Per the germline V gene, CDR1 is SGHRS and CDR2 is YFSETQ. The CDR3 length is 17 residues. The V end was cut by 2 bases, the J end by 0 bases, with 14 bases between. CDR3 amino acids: CASSFLSILANTGELFF. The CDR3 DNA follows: TGCGCCAGCAGCTTTCTAAGTATCCTCGCGAACACCGGGGAGCTGTTTTTT.